These T cell receptor beta chains were read from a single sample in a study of technical replicates of blood from a handful of donors. Libraries were prepared by immunoSEQ multiplex PCR; TCRdb keeps only in-frame clonotypes and omits some of them. This table has about 79,000 clones, 90% to 95% appearing once. Sequencing input: T cells isolated from PBMCs. These receptor sequences come from a human donor in good health. Each CDR3 is given with its conserved first and last residue. Fields, in order: D gene, J gene, CDR3 length, clone size, V gene, CDR3 protein, CDR3 DNA. D genes are given only for firm matches. Clone size, where shown, is once, few, many, or a class for clones that have expanded.

NA,TRBJ1-5,14,NA,TRBV2,CASSDRDTNQPQHF,TGTGCCAGCAGTGACCGGGACACGAATCAGCCCCAGCATTTT
NA,TRBJ2-7,13,few,TRBV2,CASSPGGSYEQYF,TGTGCCAGCAGTCCCGGGGGTTCCTACGAGCAGTACTTC
TRBD1,TRBJ2-3,16,NA,TRBV5-1,CASSPGTGWMADTQYF,TGCGCCAGCAGCCCAGGGACAGGGTGGATGGCAGATACGCAGTATTTT
TRBD1,TRBJ2-1,16,NA,TRBV7-9,CASSSGRGRFLNEQFF,TGTGCCAGCAGCTCGGGTAGGGGGCGATTTTTAAATGAGCAGTTCTTC
NA,TRBJ2-3,16,once,TRBV28,CASSLGSGTSTDTQYF,TGTGCCAGCAGTTTAGGGAGCGGTACTAGCACAGATACGCAGTATTTT
NA,TRBJ1-3,16,NA,TRBV6-5,CASSYPTAPSGNTIYF,TGTGCCAGCAGTTATCCTACAGCACCCTCTGGAAACACCATATATTTT
NA,TRBJ1-1,13,few,TRBV2,CADSGEMNTEAFF,TGTGCCGACTCAGGGGAAATGAACACTGAAGCTTTCTTT
NA,TRBJ2-7,13,NA,TRBV28,CASSFSDPYEQYF,TGTGCCAGCAGTTTTTCAGATCCCTACGAGCAGTACTTC
NA,TRBJ2-2,11,once,TRBV20-1,CSSGFPGELFF,TGCAGTTCAGGGTTCCCCGGGGAGCTGTTTTTT
NA,TRBJ2-7,13,NA,TRBV9,CASSVGPTYEQYF,TGTGCCAGCAGCGTAGGGCCGACCTACGAGCAGTACTTC
TRBD1,TRBJ2-7,15,NA,TRBV6-5,CASSYTGTEAYEQYF,TGTGCCAGCAGTTACACCGGGACAGAAGCCTACGAGCAGTACTTC
TRBD1,TRBJ1-3,18,NA,TRBV4-1,CASSLRDSLMSSGNTIYF,TGCGCCAGCAGCCTACGGGACAGCCTGATGAGCTCTGGAAACACCATATATTTT
TRBD2,TRBJ2-3,14,NA,TRBV2,CARGLAGETDTQYF,TGTGCCAGGGGACTAGCGGGAGAAACAGATACGCAGTATTTT
NA,TRBJ1-2,11,NA,TRBV6-1,CASRAQGSYTF,TGTGCCAGCAGGGCGCAGGGAAGCTACACCTTC
TRBD1,TRBJ2-3,12,NA,TRBV29-1,CSAGTATDTQYF,TGCAGCGCCGGGACAGCCACAGATACGCAGTATTTT
NA,TRBJ1-1,14,NA,TRBV6-1,CASRPTGGIREAFF,TGTGCCAGCAGACCGACAGGTGGAATTCGTGAAGCTTTCTTT
NA,TRBJ2-7,14,NA,TRBV4-1,CASSQEPETYEQYF,TGCGCCAGCAGCCAAGAACCAGAAACCTACGAGCAGTACTTC
TRBD1,TRBJ2-5,15,NA,TRBV6-5,CASSHNRGDQETQYF,TGTGCCAGCAGTCACAACAGGGGGGACCAAGAGACCCAGTACTTC
TRBD1,TRBJ1-1,14,NA,TRBV6-5,CAIRQGSMNTEAFF,TGTGCCATCCGACAGGGGTCCATGAACACTGAAGCTTTCTTT
NA,TRBJ2-2,12,NA,TRBV30,CACTGQAGELFF,TGTGCCTGCACAGGGCAGGCTGGGGAGCTGTTTTTT
TRBD2,TRBJ2-7,13,NA,TRBV29-1,CSVSGLGSYEQYF,TGCAGCGTCTCTGGACTAGGATCCTACGAGCAGTACTTC
NA,TRBJ2-6,19,NA,TRBV19,CASSILAPTGFSGANVLTF,TGTGCCAGTAGTATCCTTGCTCCGACAGGATTCTCTGGGGCCAACGTCCTGACTTTC